The entry below gives a single T cell receptor (beta chain) sequence along with its context. Profiling relied on immunoSEQ multiplex PCR, and the TCRdb table lists in-frame clones only, not all of them. This sample has approximately 200,000 clones, with around nine tenths found just once. The entry originates in a study of blood T cell repertoires in COVID-19. Study information: Acute-phase and convalescent COVID-19 samples originated in the United States, Italy and Spain. PBMCs, B-cell-depleted T cells, or T cells provided the cDNA or gDNA that made up the material.

The CDR3 sequence is 15 residues long. Germline values: CDR1 LGHDT, CDR2 YNNKEL (reference sequence). Unmatched junction bases numbered 5, after V lost 4 bases and J lost 3 bases. Ages ranged from roughly 18 to 100 years, with residence in under 25 US areas. Participants' reported clinical history set cohort assignment. Sequencing was carried out using PBMCs or T cells enriched from blood (not recorded which). This receptor was taken from a woman aged 25 to 45 who had been exposed to COVID-19. The chain links TRBV3-1 (or the pseudogene TRBV3-2) to TRBJ2-7, with 11 bases lining up with TRBD2. CDR3 in amino acids: CASSPGLAGHYEQYF. The CDR3, as DNA: TGTGCCAGCAGCCCCGGACTAGCGGGCCACTACGAGCAGTACTTC.